This TCR beta chain was recovered during a study of cytomegalovirus exposure and HLA in healthy donors. The study ran its PCR with 60 Vbeta and 13 Jbeta primers. Produced via immunoSEQ multiplex PCR; TCRdb's table is partial and in-frame only. The data show approximately 150,000 clones, with approximately 81% seen just once and more than 2% held by the top ten. Germline V CDR1 and CDR2: SGHVS, FNYEAQ. V was shortened by 2 bases and J by 9 bases, with 19 bases between the two germline ends. The CDR3 runs 15 residues. The chain uses TRBV7-6 and TRBJ2-5; D may be TRBD1 (6 bases). This TCR came from a boy under 10 years old in good health and CMV-seronegative. Source material: PBMCs. CDR3 nucleotides: TGTGCCAGCAGCTTACTCACAGGGCCTCGGGTGGCCCAGTACTTC. Its translation: CASSLLTGPRVAQYF.